This record concerns one TCR beta chain sequence. This sample is drawn from a study of T cells after somatic rescue of genetic block. The V end was cut by 2 bases, the J end by 10 bases, with 15 bases between. CDR3 length: 14 amino acids. Germline assignment: CDR1 MNHEY and CDR2 SVGAGI. Assay used: immunoSEQ multiplex PCR; TCRdb lists only in-frame clones, some missing. This sample has about 67,000 clones; 92% occur once, and the top ten carry less than 3.5%. V and J are TRBV6-5 and TRBJ2-1; possible D gene TRBD1, 5 bases. This sequence was found in a man aged 35 to 55. Source material: peripheral blood mononuclear cells (PBMCs). The CDR3 nucleotides read TGTGCCAGCAGTTACCACCCGCAGGGCCTAGAGCAGTTCTTC. Amino acid sequence: CASSYHPQGLEQFF.